The 31 T cell receptor beta chains given below trace back to one sample, sequenced in a study of cytomegalovirus exposure and HLA in healthy donors. The study ran its PCR with 60 Vbeta and 13 Jbeta primers. This table comes from immunoSEQ multiplex PCR, and its TCRdb copy is limited to in-frame clones, with some not included. The sample consists of approximately 210,000 clones, 79% of them appearing once. The sample comprised PBMCs. These receptors were obtained from a girl between 5 and 17 years old in good health and CMV-seropositive.

This clone was seen only a few times. V and J are TRBV6-6 and TRBJ1-1; D is possibly TRBD1 (6 bases). This CDR3 comprises 13 residues. The germline V gene encodes CDR1 MNHNY and CDR2 SVGAGI (reference sequence). V lost 7 bases to trimming and J lost 7 bases, with 16 bases between them. The CDR3 DNA reads as TGTGCCAGCAACGCCAGGGGTGGGGGTGAAGCTTTCTTT. It specifies CASNARGGGEAFF.

The CDR3 spells CAWSRGYSNQPQHF. The DNA of the CDR3 is TGTGCCTGGTCTAGGGGTTATAGCAATCAGCCCCAGCATTTT. The rearrangement uses TRBV30 and TRBJ1-5; D perhaps matches TRBD1 (5 bases). Germline V gene data show CDR1 as GTSNPN and CDR2 as SVGIG (reference sequence). This CDR3 contains 14 residues. The ends were cut back, 5 bases at V and 0 bases at J, with 11 bases in the middle.

The chain joins TRBV25-1 to TRBJ1-2; D is perhaps TRBD1 (5 bases). Trimming left V 2 bases short and J 8 bases short, with 9 bases between. This CDR3 has 12 amino acids. Germline assignment: CDR1 MGHDK and CDR2 SYGVNS. The CDR3 DNA reads TGTGCCAGCAGTGAAGGGGGAGGAGGCTACACCTTC. It codes for CASSEGGGGYTF.

The rearrangement uses TRBV23-1 and TRBJ1-2; D not resolved. TRBV23-1 is reported as an ORF; its role is uncertain. The V gene lost 4 bases and the J gene lost 3 bases, with 6 bases spanning the gap. The CDR3 totals 12 residues. CDR3 sequence reads: CASSRAHYGYTF. The CDR3 DNA reads as TGCGCCAGCAGTCGGGCCCACTATGGCTACACCTTC.

The CDR3 coding sequence is TGTGCCAGCAGCCCCGAACTGGGCAGGCGAGGAAACACCATATATTTT. Translation: CASSPELGRRGNTIYF. The rearrangement links TRBV9 to TRBJ1-3; D not certain. The CDR3 spans 16 residues. Looked up from germline, CDR1 is SGDLS and CDR2 is YYNGEE. V gave up 4 bases and J gave up 4 bases, with 18 bases separating them.

The rearrangement joins TRBV7-7 to TRBJ2-3; 8 nucleotides match TRBD2. Germline V gives CDR1 SSHAT, CDR2 FNYEAQ (reference sequence). CDR3 size: 14 residues. V lost 5 bases and J lost 4; bases outside the gene matches: 5. The CDR3 DNA sequence: TGTGCCAGCAGCCAAGGACTAGCAGCAGATACGCAGTATTTT. Translating it yields CASSQGLAADTQYF.

This sequence joins TRBV19 and TRBJ2-3; TRBD2 agrees at 11 bases. Germline V gives CDR1 LNHDA, CDR2 SQIVND (reference sequence). V was clipped by 2 bases and J by 8 bases; unmatched bases: 6. The CDR3 totals 15 residues. The CDR3 coding sequence is TGTGCCAGTAGTATAACTAGCGGGGGTCCGATTACGCAGTATTTT. It translates to CASSITSGGPITQYF.

The chain uses TRBV9 and TRBJ1-3; weak D call: TRBD1 (5 bases). Germline CDR1 reads SGDLS; CDR2 reads YYNGEE. V was pared by 3 bases and J by 4 bases, with 14 bases between. The CDR3 spans 15 residues. CDR3 coding DNA: TGTGCCAGCAGCGCCGACAGCCGGGTCGGAAACACCATATATTTT. Translation gives CASSADSRVGNTIYF. The whole variable domain, remainder taken from reference TRBV9 and TRBJ1-3, is DSGVTQTPKHLITATGQRVTLRCSPRSGDLSVYWYQQSLDQGLQFLIQYYNGEERAKGNILERFSAQQFPDLHSELNLSSLELGDSALYFCASSADSRVGNTIYFGEGSWLTVV.

This clone was detected only a few times. The V and J genes are TRBV4-2 and TRBJ2-7; no clear D. The CDR3 runs to 14 residues. CDR1 and CDR2 (germline): LGHNA, YNFKEQ. With 0 bases removed from V and 3 bases from J, the gap between germline ends came to 9 bases. CDR3 amino acids: CASSQDAGSYEQYF. The DNA of the CDR3 is TGTGCCAGCAGCCAAGATGCAGGAAGCTACGAGCAGTACTTC.

The chain uses TRBV4-2 and TRBJ2-5; D perhaps matches TRBD1 (5 bases). The CDR3 covers 15 residues. Trimming removed 0 bases from V and 3 bases from J, with 11 bases in between. CDR1 is LGHNA, CDR2 YNFKEQ, per germline. The CDR3: CASSQERGGKETQYF. The CDR3 nucleotides read TGTGCCAGCAGCCAAGAAAGGGGTGGAAAAGAGACCCAGTACTTC.

This clone was observed a few times. The chain combines TRBV10-1 with TRBJ2-7; 8 positions match TRBD2. Unmatched junction bases numbered 3, after V lost 5 bases and J lost 3 bases. The germline CDR1 and CDR2 sequences are WNHNN and SYGVQD (reference sequence). There are 13 residues in the CDR3. The CDR3 here is CASSPSGGYEQYF. The CDR3 DNA sequence: TGCGCCAGCAGTCCGAGCGGGGGCTACGAGCAGTACTTC.

In this sample, this clone turned up once. This chain uses TRBV5-6 with TRBJ2-6; possibly TRBD1 for D (5 bases). This CDR3 comprises 18 residues. V shed 7 bases and J shed 0 bases, with 20 bases lying between them. Germline values: CDR1 SGHDT, CDR2 YYEEEE. The CDR3 DNA sequence: TGTGCCAGCTACGGCCTGCAGGGCGCCCTCTCTGGGGCCAACGTCCTGACTTTC. It specifies CASYGLQGALSGANVLTF. The whole variable domain, remainder taken from reference TRBV5-6 and TRBJ2-6, is DAGVTQSPTHLIKTRGQQVTLRCSPKSGHDTVSWYQQALGQGPQFIFQYYEEEERQRGNFPDRFSGHQFPNYSSELNVNALLLGDSALYLCASYGLQGALSGANVLTFGAGSRLTVL.

V is TRBV9 and J is TRBJ2-7; TRBD2 matches at 7 bases. The germline V gene encodes CDR1 SGDLS and CDR2 YYNGEE. There are 15 residues in the CDR3. The V segment lost 7 bases and the J segment 4 bases; nucleotides outside the gene matches: 14. CDR3 in DNA: TGTGCCAGCGGGCCCCACGGGGGAGGGATTTACGAGCAGTACTTC. Protein product: CASGPHGGGIYEQYF.

In its sample, this clone was seen a few times. The rearrangement uses TRBV12-5 and TRBJ2-3; 13 bases map to TRBD2. Germline assignment: CDR1 LGHNT and CDR2 FRNRAP. V shed 6 bases, J shed 2 bases, and the junction held 5 bases outside the gene matches. This CDR3 region has 16 residues. CDR3 DNA: TGTGCTAGTGGACCTACTAGCGGGGGGGCCACAGATACGCAGTATTTT. Amino acid sequence: CASGPTSGGATDTQYF.

The chain couples TRBV2 to TRBJ2-5; TRBD1 might be the D (5 bases). The CDR3 covers 14 residues. CDR1 and CDR2 from the germline V gene are SNHLY and FYNNEI. Deletions cut 5 bases from V and 1 base from J, with 11 bases between. This CDR3 reads CASSFSGFQETQYF. In DNA form, the CDR3 reads TGTGCCAGCAGTTTTTCAGGGTTCCAAGAGACCCAGTACTTC.

This rearrangement joins TRBV19 to TRBJ1-6; 7 nucleotides line up with TRBD1. Germline-derived CDR1 and CDR2 are LNHDA and SQIVND (reference sequence). V was clipped by 7 bases and J by 8 bases; unmatched bases: 8. The CDR3 extends over 14 amino acids. For the CDR3, the DNA is TGTGCCAGTACCTCCGACAGGGACTATTCACCCCTCCACTTT. It encodes CASTSDRDYSPLHF.

The chain links TRBV4-2 to TRBJ1-1, with D possibly being TRBD1 (6 bases). Looked up from germline, CDR1 is LGHNA and CDR2 is YNFKEQ. CDR3 length equals 13 residues. Trimming took 4 bases from V and 2 from J, leaving 8 bases between them. CDR3 protein: CASSPDSNTEAFF. CDR3 DNA sequence: TGTGCCAGCAGCCCGGACAGTAACACTGAAGCTTTCTTT.

The genes are TRBV4-3 and TRBJ2-2, with D possibly TRBD1 on 7 matching bases. The germline CDR1 and CDR2 sequences are LGHNA and YSLEER. The CDR3 consists of 15 residues. The germline V and J ends were trimmed by 0 bases and 7 bases, with 12 bases remaining between them. CDR3 bases: TGCGCCAGCAGCCAAGAGGAGGGGGCGGTCGGGGAGCTGTTTTTT. Residues: CASSQEEGAVGELFF.

This clone was seen once. The chain combines TRBV7-2 with TRBJ2-1; 10 bases align to TRBD1. With 5 bases clipped from V and 8 bases from J, the junction kept 6 bases outside the gene matches. The CDR3 spans 14 residues. The germline V gene has CDR1 SGHTA and CDR2 FQGNSA. DNA of the CDR3: TGTGCCAGCAGCCTGGGACAGGGGTTCGATGAGCAGTTCTTC. Translating it yields CASSLGQGFDEQFF.

V usage is TRBV5-1 and J usage is TRBJ2-1; 7 positions match TRBD1. CDR3 size: 14 residues. V trimming: 7 bases; J trimming: 5 bases; junction bases outside the gene matches: 9. Germline CDR1 is SGHRS and CDR2 is YFSETQ. CDR3 in amino acids: CASRAGTGDNEQFF. CDR3 coding DNA: TGCGCCAGCCGGGCCGGAACAGGGGACAATGAGCAGTTCTTC. The whole variable domain, filled in from reference TRBV5-1 and TRBJ2-1, reads KAGVTQTPRYLIKTRGQQVTLSCSPISGHRSVSWYQQTPGQGLQFLFEYFSETQRNKGNFPGRFSGRQFSNSRSEMNVSTLELGDSALYLCASRAGTGDNEQFFGPGTRLTVL.

This clone appeared a single time. This chain connects TRBV9 to TRBJ1-6; TRBD1 might be the D (5 bases). Trimming removed 4 bases at V and 8 bases at J, with 19 bases between. Germline V CDR1 and CDR2: SGDLS, YYNGEE. The CDR3 spans 16 residues. In DNA form, the CDR3 reads TGTGCCAGCAGCCCTGGTGGGTCCTCGGGGGATTCACCCCTCCACTTT. It translates to CASSPGGSSGDSPLHF. The full variable domain, its missing parts supplied by reference TRBV9 and TRBJ1-6, is DSGVTQTPKHLITATGQRVTLRCSPRSGDLSVYWYQQSLDQGLQFLIQYYNGEERAKGNILERFSAQQFPDLHSELNLSSLELGDSALYFCASSPGGSSGDSPLHFGNGTRLTVT.

This clone was detected once. The rearrangement uses TRBV19 and TRBJ2-3, with D possibly TRBD1 on 6 matching bases. Germline lookup yields CDR1 LNHDA and CDR2 SQIVND (reference sequence). Deletions cut 5 bases from V and 0 bases from J, with 9 bases between. The CDR3 consists of 14 residues. CDR3: CASSVQGSTDTQYF. CDR3 bases: TGTGCCAGTAGTGTACAGGGAAGCACAGATACGCAGTATTTT.

The J gene is TRBJ2-2, the V gene TRBV7-9; 7 bases match TRBD2. V lost 7 bases to trimming and J lost 5 bases; unmatched junction nucleotides: 4. The CDR3 totals 13 residues. Per the germline V gene, CDR1 is SEHNR and CDR2 is FQNEAQ (reference sequence). Here the CDR3 reads CASNSGGTGELFF. CDR3 DNA: TGTGCCAGCAACTCGGGGGGTACCGGGGAGCTGTTTTTT.

Here the CDR3 DNA reads TGCAGTGCTAGTGAGGGCCACGAGCAGTACTTC. It specifies CSASEGHEQYF. The genes are TRBV20-1 and TRBJ2-7, with a weak D call TRBD2 (5 bases). Germline values: CDR1 DFQATT, CDR2 SNEGSKA (reference sequence). Trimming removed 3 bases at V and 5 bases at J, with 8 bases between. This CDR3 is 11 amino acids long.

This clone was counted once. V is TRBV5-1 and J is TRBJ2-3, with 9 bases identical to TRBD2. J was trimmed by 3 bases and V by 3 bases; bases with no gene match: 2. The CDR3 is 14 amino acids. The V gene's germline CDR1 is SGHRS and CDR2 YFSETQ. The CDR3 nucleotides are TGCGCCAGCAGCTCTAGCGGGAAGACAGATACGCAGTATTTT. It yields the protein CASSSSGKTDTQYF.

The rearrangement links TRBV5-1 to TRBJ2-7; 10 positions agree with TRBD1. Per germline, CDR1 SGHRS and CDR2 YFSETQ. This CDR3 comprises 16 residues. Trimming took 0 bases from V and 2 from J; bases not matched to a gene: 5. The CDR3 DNA is TGCGCCAGCAGCTTGGGCTACGGGACAGGGGCCTACGAGCAGTACTTC. Translated, it gives CASSLGYGTGAYEQYF.

The chain is built from TRBV10-3 and TRBJ2-5; D may be TRBD1 (5 bases). The CDR3 is 13 residues long. Deletions cut 10 bases from V and 5 bases from J, with 17 bases between. CDR1 and CDR2 from the germline V gene are ENHRY and SYGVKD. The CDR3 region is CATTGSAPETQYF. CDR3 nucleotide sequence: TGTGCCACCACAGGATCGGCGCCGGAGACCCAGTACTTC.

V and J are TRBV6-5 and TRBJ2-1; 11 bases are a match to TRBD2. The V segment lost 7 bases and the J segment 5 bases; nucleotides outside the gene matches: 7. The CDR3 totals 15 residues. CDR1 MNHEY and CDR2 SVGAGI come from the germline V gene. CDR3 sequence: CASNLLAGGDNEQFF. In DNA form, the CDR3 reads TGTGCCAGCAACCTTTTAGCGGGGGGGGACAATGAGCAGTTCTTC.

This clone was seen a single time. This sequence joins TRBV5-4 and TRBJ2-6; D is ambiguous. The CDR3 is 16 amino acids. V was cut by 3 bases and J by 0 bases, with 10 bases left in between. CDR1 is SGHNT, CDR2 YYREEE, per germline (reference sequence). CDR3 loop: CASSSKASSGANVLTF. The CDR3 region has the DNA TGTGCCAGCAGCTCAAAAGCTAGCTCTGGGGCCAACGTCCTGACTTTC. Filled out from reference TRBV5-4 and TRBJ2-6, the complete variable domain reads ETGVTQSPTHLIKTRGQQVTLRCSSQSGHNTVSWYQQALGQGPQFIFQYYREEENGRGNFPPRFSGLQFPNYSSELNVNALELDDSALYLCASSSKASSGANVLTFGAGSRLTVL.

The chain combines TRBV25-1 with TRBJ1-4; 7 bases map to TRBD1. The V and J ends lost 5 bases and 8 bases, in that order; junction bases with no gene match: 11. The germline V gene encodes CDR1 MGHDK and CDR2 SYGVNS. The CDR3 has 15 residues. CDR3 region: CASSFRQGRSEKLFF. As DNA, the CDR3 is TGTGCCAGCAGTTTCAGACAGGGTCGAAGCGAAAAACTGTTTTTT.

This chain links TRBV7-9 with TRBJ2-2; 7 bases align to TRBD2. Germline V gene lookup returns CDR1 SEHNR and CDR2 FQNEAQ (reference sequence). V lost 2 bases, J lost 6 bases, and 3 bases stayed unmatched. The CDR3 has 14 residues. CDR3 region: CASSLSGVAGELFF. As DNA, the CDR3 is TGTGCCAGCAGCTTAAGCGGGGTCGCCGGGGAGCTGTTTTTT.